Listed below are T cell receptor beta chains from one sample, sequenced in a study of blood T cell repertoires in COVID-19. Measured with immunoSEQ multiplex PCR; TCRdb has only the in-frame clones, and not every one. The sample yields tens of thousands of clones, about 76% seen once. The sample consisted of peripheral blood. All receptors derive from a woman older than 75 with active or convalescent COVID-19. CDR3s include the opening cysteine and the closing phenylalanine or tryptophan. A D gene is named only where the DNA matches it firmly. Expanded clones are given a class, and other clones once, few, many or no size at all.

TRBV7-9	TRBJ2-3	TRBD2	-	TGTGCCAGCAGCGCCCGGACTAGCGGGGACAGCACAGATACGCAGTATTTT	CASSARTSGDSTDTQYF
TRBV6-4	TRBJ1-5	-	-	TGTGCCAGCAGCGAAATAGGGGGTAGCAATCAGCCCCAGCATTTT	CASSEIGGSNQPQHF
TRBV29-1	TRBJ1-1	TRBD1	-	TGCAGCGCCCGGGACAGCCCTAACACTGAAGCTTTCTTT	CSARDSPNTEAFF
TRBV12-3/TRBV12-4	TRBJ2-5	TRBD2	-	TGTGCCAGCAGTTTGGCTCTCTCCAGCGGGGGGTACTTC	CASSLALSSGGYF
TRBV6-5	TRBJ1-1	TRBD1	-	TGTGCCAGCAGTTCCTGGGACAGGGGGCGGACTGAAGCTTTCTTT	CASSSWDRGRTEAFF
TRBV11-2	TRBJ1-1	-	-	TGTGCCAGCAGCTTCGGGGTACAGGGTGCTGAAGCTTTCTTT	CASSFGVQGAEAFF
TRBV29-1	TRBJ1-2	-	-	TGCAGCGTTGAAGAGTTGCGGGGCGGTACACTCTATGGCTACACCTTC	CSVEELRGGTLYGYTF
TRBV28	TRBJ2-5	-	-	TGTGCCAGCAGCCCTCGGGGGGACAAAGGTCGGGAGACCCAGTACTTC	CASSPRGDKGRETQYF
TRBV6-5	TRBJ1-5	TRBD1	-	TGTGCCAGCAGTAGAGGACAGGGCGGCAATCAGCCCCAGCATTTT	CASSRGQGGNQPQHF
TRBV4-1	TRBJ2-5	TRBD1	-	TGCGCCAGCAGTGGGACAGGGGGGGAGACCCAGTACTTC	CASSGTGGETQYF
TRBV27	TRBJ1-5	-	-	TGTGCCAGCAGTTCTCGCGTTAATCAGCCCCAGCATTTT	CASSSRVNQPQHF
TRBV7-8	TRBJ2-1	TRBD2	-	TGTGCCAGCAGCAGGACTAGCGGGGGGGCGGACAATGAGCAGTTCTTC	CASSRTSGGADNEQFF
TRBV7-2	TRBJ1-1	TRBD1	-	TGTGCCAGCAGCTTCATAGGGGGCCAGGACACTGAAGCTTTCTTT	CASSFIGGQDTEAFF
TRBV7-2	TRBJ2-3	-	-	TGTGCCAGCAGCTTACCTAGCACAGATACGCAGTATTTT	CASSLPSTDTQYF
TRBV19	TRBJ1-2	-	-	TGTGCCAGTAGGCAGGCAGGGCGTGGCTACACCTTC	CASRQAGRGYTF
TRBV28	TRBJ1-5	-	-	TGTGCCAGCAGCACTTATAGCAATCAGCCCCAGCATTTT	CASSTYSNQPQHF
TRBV3-1/TRBV3-2	TRBJ1-2	-	-	TGTGCCAGCAGCCCTACGTCGGGGGGTGGCTACACCTTC	CASSPTSGGGYTF
TRBV20-1	TRBJ2-1	TRBD1	-	TGCAGTGCTAGTAGTCAGGGGGCAAGCAATGAGCAGTTCTTC	CSASSQGASNEQFF
TRBV24-1	TRBJ1-5	-	-	TGTGCCACCAGTGACGCAGGGGTGAGGAATCAGCCCCAGCATTTT	CATSDAGVRNQPQHF
TRBV2	TRBJ1-1	-	few	TGTGCCAGCACCTGGACAGAGAACACTGAAGCTTTCTTT	CASTWTENTEAFF
TRBV28	TRBJ2-7	TRBD2	-	TGTGCCGGAAAAGGGAGGGGAGCCTACGAGCAGTACTTC	CAGKGRGAYEQYF
TRBV11-2	TRBJ2-1	TRBD2	-	TGTGCCAGCAGCTTACGACTAGCGGGGGTATACAATGAGCAGTTCTTC	CASSLRLAGVYNEQFF
TRBV5-1	TRBJ1-4	-	-	TGCGCCAGCAGCTTGGGTCCAGGCAATAATGAAAAACTGTTTTTT	CASSLGPGNNEKLFF
TRBV12-3/TRBV12-4	TRBJ2-7	-	-	TGTGCCAGCAGTTTATCCACATACGAGCAGTACTTC	CASSLSTYEQYF
TRBV3-1/TRBV3-2	TRBJ2-3	-	-	TGTGCCAGCAGCCAAACGAGAGATACGCAGTATTTT	CASSQTRDTQYF
TRBV10-3	TRBJ1-2	-	once	TGTGCCATCAGTGCGGAGGGCTATGGCTACACCTTC	CAISAEGYGYTF
TRBV4-3	TRBJ2-3	TRBD2	-	TGCGCCAGCAGCCAAGGGAGTCTAGCGGCCACAGATACGCAGTATTTT	CASSQGSLAATDTQYF
TRBV4-2	TRBJ2-3	-	-	TGTGCCAGCAGCCAAGAGCGAGTTGGGGGGGCTACAGATACGCAGTATTTT	CASSQERVGGATDTQYF
TRBV4-1	TRBJ1-3	-	-	TGCGCCAGCAGCCAAGAACGGAGCTCTGGAAACACCATATATTTT	CASSQERSSGNTIYF
TRBV11-2	TRBJ1-2	-	once	TGTGCCAGCAGTCTCGAGGGCGCAGCTAACTATGGCTACACCTTC	CASSLEGAANYGYTF
TRBV7-2	TRBJ2-3	TRBD2	-	TGTGCCAGCAGCTTATACGGGGGGGGCACAGATACGCAGTATTTT	CASSLYGGGTDTQYF
TRBV10-2	TRBJ1-1	-	-	TGCGCCAGCAGTGAGCGGGGGAGGAACACTGAAGCTTTCTTT	CASSERGRNTEAFF
TRBV2	TRBJ1-4	TRBD1	few	TGTGCCAGCAGTGAAGGTTACAGGGGGAATGAAAAACTGTTTTTT	CASSEGYRGNEKLFF
TRBV18	TRBJ1-5	TRBD1	-	TGTGCCAGCTCACTTACAGGGGTCCCTAGGAATCAGCCCCAGCATTTT	CASSLTGVPRNQPQHF
TRBV7-3	TRBJ2-3	TRBD1	few	TGTGCCAGCAGCTTAAAGGGGGACAGCGTAGCCACAGATACGCAGTATTTT	CASSLKGDSVATDTQYF
TRBV19	TRBJ2-5	TRBD1	-	TGTGCCAGTAGTGAGGACAGGGTATTTGAGACCCAGTACTTC	CASSEDRVFETQYF
TRBV11-2	TRBJ2-3	-	once	TGTGCCAGTTTCACGGGGGAGGCAGATACGCAGTATTTT	CASFTGEADTQYF
TRBV5-4	TRBJ2-1	TRBD2	-	TGTGCCAGCAGCTTGGGGGGGCGGACTAGCGGATACAATGAGCAGTTCTTC	CASSLGGRTSGYNEQFF
TRBV6-1	TRBJ2-2	-	-	TGTGCCAGCAGTGAAGCCGGGGTGGGGGAGCTGTTTTTT	CASSEAGVGELFF
TRBV9	TRBJ2-7	-	-	TGTGCCAGCAGCGTAGGGGGGGAAACCTACGAGCAGTACTTC	CASSVGGETYEQYF
TRBV27	TRBJ2-5	TRBD2	-	TGTGCCAGCAAGTGGGCAGCGGGACTAGCACAAGAGACCCAGTACTTC	CASKWAAGLAQETQYF
TRBV2	TRBJ2-7	TRBD1	-	TGTGCCAGCAGAGGTCTACGGACAGGGGCGACCTACGAGCAGTACTTC	CASRGLRTGATYEQYF
TRBV3-1/TRBV3-2	TRBJ1-6	-	-	TGTGCCAGCAGCCAAAGGGCGGGGGGTTCTTCACCCCTCCACTTT	CASSQRAGGSSPLHF
TRBV4-3	TRBJ1-1	TRBD1	-	TGCGCCAGCAGCCAGGGGACAGGGTTGAACACTGAAGCTTTCTTT	CASSQGTGLNTEAFF
TRBV7-2	TRBJ2-1	-	-	TGTGCCAGCAGCACCACGACACTCGGTGAGCAGTTCTTC	CASSTTTLGEQFF
TRBV10-3	TRBJ2-5	TRBD2	-	TGTGCCATCAGTGCGGCCCTAGCGGGGGGGCCAAGTTTAGAGACCCAGTACTTC	CAISAALAGGPSLETQYF
TRBV19	TRBJ1-2	-	-	TGTGCCAGTAGTATTCCGGGATATGGCTACACCTTC	CASSIPGYGYTF